This TCR beta chain is from a study of T cells in Graves' hyperthyroidism and ophthalmopathy. TCR beta CDR3 sequences were amplified from RNA transcripts. With the HTBI primer set, the TCR CDR3 went through a first round of RT-PCR. TCRdb reprocessed the multiplex PCR reads with MiXCR, giving one entry per CDR3 protein. The sample contains over 400,000 distinct CDR3 sequences, 14% to 15% of which appear only once. The sample holds many counts of this clonotype. Ophthalmopathy patients showed a Clinical Activity Score of at least 3, NOSPECS grade of at least 4 and duration under 3 months. Clinical symptoms, serum thyroxine, TRAb, thyroid ultrasound and orbital computed tomography informed diagnoses. PBMCs were obtained from 10 ml fresh peripheral blood. Germline CDR1 is DFQATT and CDR2 is SNEGSKA (reference sequence). The trim removed 1 base at V and 5 bases at J, leaving 9 bases unmatched. This CDR3 spans 16 amino acids.

The receptor comes from a man aged 18 to 30 with Graves' ophthalmopathy. The chain combines TRBV20-1 with TRBJ2-1; TRBD2 aligns across 9 bases. Sequenced sample: blood. The chain's CDR3 is CSARVEAGGWDNEQFF. The CDR3 bases are TGCAGTGCTAGAGTTGAAGCGGGAGGCTGGGACAATGAGCAGTTCTTC.